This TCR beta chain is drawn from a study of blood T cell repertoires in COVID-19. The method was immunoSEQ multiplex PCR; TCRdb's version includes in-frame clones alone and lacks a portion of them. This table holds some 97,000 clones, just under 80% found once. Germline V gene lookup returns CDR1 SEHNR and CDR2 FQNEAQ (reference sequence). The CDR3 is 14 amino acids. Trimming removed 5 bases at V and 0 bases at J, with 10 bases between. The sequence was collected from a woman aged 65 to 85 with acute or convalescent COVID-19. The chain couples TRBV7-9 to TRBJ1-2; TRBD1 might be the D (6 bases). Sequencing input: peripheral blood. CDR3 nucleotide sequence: TGTGCCAGCAGCAAAGGGGGAGCTAACTATGGCTACACCTTC. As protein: CASSKGGANYGYTF.